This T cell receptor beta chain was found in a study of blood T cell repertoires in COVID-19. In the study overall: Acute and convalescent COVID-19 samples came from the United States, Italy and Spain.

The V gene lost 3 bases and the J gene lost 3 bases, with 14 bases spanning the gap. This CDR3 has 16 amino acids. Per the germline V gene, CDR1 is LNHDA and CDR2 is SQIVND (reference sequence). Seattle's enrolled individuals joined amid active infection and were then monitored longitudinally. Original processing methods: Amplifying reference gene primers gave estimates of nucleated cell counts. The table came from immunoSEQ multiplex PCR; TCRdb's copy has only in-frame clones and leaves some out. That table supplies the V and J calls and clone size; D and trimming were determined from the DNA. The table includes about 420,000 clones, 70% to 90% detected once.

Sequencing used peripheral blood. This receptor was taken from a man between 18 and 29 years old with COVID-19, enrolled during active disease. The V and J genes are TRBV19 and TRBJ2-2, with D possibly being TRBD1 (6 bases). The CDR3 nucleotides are TGTGCCAGTAGTATTGCCGCGAGGGGGTACACCGGGGAGCTGTTTTTT. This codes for CASSIAARGYTGELFF.